Below, 3 T cell receptor beta chains from the same sample are listed, as sequenced in a study of OX40 agonist ivuxolimab in advanced cancers. Sequenced by immunoSEQ multiplex PCR; TCRdb stores in-frame clones only, minus some. Found here are 60,000 or so clones, around 87% of them singletons; the top ten hold 16%. The specimen was CD4+ or CD8+ T cells sorted from blood, collected in a trial of the OX40 agonist ivuxolimab. These TCRs come from an adult with an advanced solid tumor such as melanoma, head and neck, liver or kidney cancer.

The chain uses TRBV28 and TRBJ2-7, with a tentative D call TRBD2 (6 bases). CDR1 and CDR2 from the germline V gene are MDHEN and SYDVKM. The CDR3 is made up of 13 amino acids. Trimming left V 5 bases short and J 3 bases short, with 11 bases between. The CDR3 DNA reads TGTGCCAGCAGTCGCCGGGGGAGCTACGAGCAGTACTTC. Its protein is CASSRRGSYEQYF.

The genes are TRBV4-1 and TRBJ2-5; either TRBD1 or TRBD2 may supply D (5 bases each). The germline V and J ends were trimmed by 0 bases and 5 bases, with 19 bases remaining between them. The CDR3 has 17 amino acids. Germline assignment: CDR1 MGHRA and CDR2 YSYEKL. In DNA, the CDR3 is TGCGCCAGCAGCCAAGATCAGTGGGGCGGGCTGAAGGAGACCCAGTACTTC. Its protein is CASSQDQWGGLKETQYF.

In nucleotides, the CDR3 is TGTGCCAGCTCAGTACAGGGTTTCGGCACCGGGGAGCTGTTTTTT. Its protein is CASSVQGFGTGELFF. The chain carries TRBV18 and TRBJ2-2; D is perhaps TRBD1 (6 bases). This CDR3 has 15 residues. V was pared by 5 bases and J by 4 bases, with 14 bases between. Germline V gene data show CDR1 as KGHSH and CDR2 as LQKENI.